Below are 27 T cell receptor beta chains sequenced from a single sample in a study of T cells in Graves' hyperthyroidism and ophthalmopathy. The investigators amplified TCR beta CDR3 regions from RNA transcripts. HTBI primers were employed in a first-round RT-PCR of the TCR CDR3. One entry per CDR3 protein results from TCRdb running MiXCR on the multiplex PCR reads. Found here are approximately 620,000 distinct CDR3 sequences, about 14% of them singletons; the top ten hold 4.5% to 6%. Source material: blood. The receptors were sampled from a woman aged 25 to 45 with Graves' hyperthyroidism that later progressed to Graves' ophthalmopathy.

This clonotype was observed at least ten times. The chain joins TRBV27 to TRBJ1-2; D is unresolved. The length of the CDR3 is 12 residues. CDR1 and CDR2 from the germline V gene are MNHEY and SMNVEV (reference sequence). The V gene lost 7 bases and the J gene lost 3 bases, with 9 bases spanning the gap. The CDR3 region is CASNPDHYGYTF. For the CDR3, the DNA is TGTGCCAGCAACCCGGACCACTATGGCTACACCTTC.

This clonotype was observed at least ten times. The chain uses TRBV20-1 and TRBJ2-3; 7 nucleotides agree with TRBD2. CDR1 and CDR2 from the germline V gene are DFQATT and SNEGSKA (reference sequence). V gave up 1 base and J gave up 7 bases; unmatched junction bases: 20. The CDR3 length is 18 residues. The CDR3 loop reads CSARVQVGGPLDGYTQYF. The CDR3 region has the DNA TGCAGTGCTAGAGTCCAAGTGGGAGGGCCTCTAGACGGCTATACGCAGTATTTT.

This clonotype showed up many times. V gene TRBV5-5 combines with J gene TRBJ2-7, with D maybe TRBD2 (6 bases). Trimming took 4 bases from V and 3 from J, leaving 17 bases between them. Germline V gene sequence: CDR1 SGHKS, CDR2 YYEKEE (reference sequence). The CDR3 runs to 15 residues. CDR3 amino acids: CASSRSSAGYYEQYF. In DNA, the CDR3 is TGTGCCAGCAGCAGGTCTAGCGCCGGCTACTACGAGCAGTACTTC.

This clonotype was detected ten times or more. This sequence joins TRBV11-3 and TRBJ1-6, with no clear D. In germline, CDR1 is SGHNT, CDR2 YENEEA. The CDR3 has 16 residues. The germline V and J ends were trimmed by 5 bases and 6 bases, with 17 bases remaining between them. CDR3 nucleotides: TGTGCCAGCAGCCCCACCCCGGACGGTCTTAATTCACCCCTCCACTTT. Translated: CASSPTPDGLNSPLHF. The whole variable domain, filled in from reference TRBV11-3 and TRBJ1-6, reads EAGVVQSPRYKIIEKKQPVAFWCNPISGHNTLYWYLQNLGQGPELLIRYENEEAVDDSQLPKDRFSAERLKGVDSTLKIQPAELGDSAVYLCASSPTPDGLNSPLHFGNGTRLTVT.

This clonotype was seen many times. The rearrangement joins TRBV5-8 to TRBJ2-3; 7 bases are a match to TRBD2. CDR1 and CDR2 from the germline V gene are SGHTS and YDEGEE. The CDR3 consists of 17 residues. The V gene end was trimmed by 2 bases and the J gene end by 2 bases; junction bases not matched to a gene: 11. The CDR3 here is CASSFWWEGLDTDTQYF. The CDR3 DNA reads TGTGCCAGCAGCTTTTGGTGGGAGGGCCTCGACACAGATACGCAGTATTTT.

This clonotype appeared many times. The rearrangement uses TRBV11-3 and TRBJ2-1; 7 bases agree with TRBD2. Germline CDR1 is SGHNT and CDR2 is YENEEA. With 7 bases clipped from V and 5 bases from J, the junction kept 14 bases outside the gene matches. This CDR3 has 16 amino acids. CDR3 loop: CASNRLADPQDNEQFF. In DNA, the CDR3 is TGTGCCAGCAATAGGCTAGCGGACCCTCAGGACAATGAGCAGTTCTTC.

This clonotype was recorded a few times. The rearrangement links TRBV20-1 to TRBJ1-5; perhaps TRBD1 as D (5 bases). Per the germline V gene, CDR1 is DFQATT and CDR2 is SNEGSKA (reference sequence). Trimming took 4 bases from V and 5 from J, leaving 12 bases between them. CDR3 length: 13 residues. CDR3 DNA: TGCAGTGCTAACGCTCAGGGCCATCAGCCCCAGCATTTT. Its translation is CSANAQGHQPQHF.

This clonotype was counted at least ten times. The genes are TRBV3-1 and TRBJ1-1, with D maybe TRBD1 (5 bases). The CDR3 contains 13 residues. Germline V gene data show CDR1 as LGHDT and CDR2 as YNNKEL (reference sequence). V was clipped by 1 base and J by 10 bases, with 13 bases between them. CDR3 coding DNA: TGTGCCAGCAGCCAAGCCGGGACGGTTGGAGCTTTCTTT. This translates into CASSQAGTVGAFF.

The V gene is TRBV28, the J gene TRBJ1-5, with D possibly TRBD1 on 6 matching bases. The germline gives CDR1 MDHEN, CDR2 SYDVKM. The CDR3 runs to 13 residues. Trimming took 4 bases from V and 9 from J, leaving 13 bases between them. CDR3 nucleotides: TGTGCCAGCAGTTCCGGGGGGCCGGGGCCCCAGCATTTT. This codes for CASSSGGPGPQHF.

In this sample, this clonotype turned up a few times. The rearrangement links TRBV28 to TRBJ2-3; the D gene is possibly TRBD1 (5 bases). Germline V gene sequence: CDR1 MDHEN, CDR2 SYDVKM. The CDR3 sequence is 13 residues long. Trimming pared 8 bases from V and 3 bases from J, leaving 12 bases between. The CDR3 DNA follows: TGTGCCAGCGCCTCAGGGTCGACAGATACGCAGTATTTT. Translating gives CASASGSTDTQYF.

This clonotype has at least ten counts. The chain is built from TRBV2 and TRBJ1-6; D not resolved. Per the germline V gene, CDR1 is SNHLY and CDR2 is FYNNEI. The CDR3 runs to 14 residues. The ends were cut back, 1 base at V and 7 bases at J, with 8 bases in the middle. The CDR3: CASSEVVGNSPLHF. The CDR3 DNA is TGTGCCAGCAGTGAAGTAGTAGGGAATTCACCCCTCCACTTT.

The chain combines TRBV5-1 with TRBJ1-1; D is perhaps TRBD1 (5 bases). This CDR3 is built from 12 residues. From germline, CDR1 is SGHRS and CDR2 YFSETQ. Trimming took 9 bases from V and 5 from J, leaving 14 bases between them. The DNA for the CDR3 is TGCGCCATCCCGTGGGGGGGAACTGAAGCTTTCTTT. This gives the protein CAIPWGGTEAFF.

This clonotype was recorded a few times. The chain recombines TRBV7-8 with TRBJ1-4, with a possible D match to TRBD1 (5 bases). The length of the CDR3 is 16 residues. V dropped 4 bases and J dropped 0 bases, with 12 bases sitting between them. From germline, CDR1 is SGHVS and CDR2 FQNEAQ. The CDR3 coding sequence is TGTGCCAGCAGCTGGGGCCCACTAGCAACTAATGAAAAACTGTTTTTT. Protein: CASSWGPLATNEKLFF.

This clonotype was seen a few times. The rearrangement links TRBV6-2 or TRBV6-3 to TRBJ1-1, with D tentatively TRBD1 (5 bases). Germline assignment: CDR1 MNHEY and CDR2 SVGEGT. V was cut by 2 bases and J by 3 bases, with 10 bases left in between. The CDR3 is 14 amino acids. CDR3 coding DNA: TGTGCCAGCAGTTACGGAGACAGCCACACTGAAGCTTTCTTT. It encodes CASSYGDSHTEAFF.

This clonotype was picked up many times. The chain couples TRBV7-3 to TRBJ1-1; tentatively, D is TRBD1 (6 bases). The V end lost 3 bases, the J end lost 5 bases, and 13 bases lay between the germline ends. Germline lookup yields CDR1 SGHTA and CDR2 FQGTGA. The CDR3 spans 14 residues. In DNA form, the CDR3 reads TGTGCCAGCAGCTTCCAGGGGCAAGGGACTGAAGCTTTCTTT. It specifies CASSFQGQGTEAFF.

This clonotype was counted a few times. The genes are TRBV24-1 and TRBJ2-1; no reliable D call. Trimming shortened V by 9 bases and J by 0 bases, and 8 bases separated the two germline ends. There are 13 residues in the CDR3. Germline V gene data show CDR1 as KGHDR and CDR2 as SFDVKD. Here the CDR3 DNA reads TGTGCCACCGGAGATTACTCCTACAATGAGCAGTTCTTC. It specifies CATGDYSYNEQFF.

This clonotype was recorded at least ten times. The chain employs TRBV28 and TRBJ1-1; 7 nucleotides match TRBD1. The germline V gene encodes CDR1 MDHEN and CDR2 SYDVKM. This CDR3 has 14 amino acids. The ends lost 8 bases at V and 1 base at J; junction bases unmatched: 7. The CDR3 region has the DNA TGTGCCAGCTGGACCGGGACAGCGAACACTGAAGCTTTCTTT. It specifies CASWTGTANTEAFF. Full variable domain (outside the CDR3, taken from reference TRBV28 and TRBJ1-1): DVKVTQSSRYLVKRTGEKVFLECVQDMDHENMFWYRQDPGLGLRLIYFSYDVKMKEKGDIPEGYSVSREKKERFSLILESASTNQTSMYLCASWTGTANTEAFFGQGTRLTVV.

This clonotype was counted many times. The CDR3 DNA follows: TGTGCCAGCAGCCTAAGGGACCCGGGGAACAATGAGCAGTTCTTC. Translating gives CASSLRDPGNNEQFF. The gene calls are TRBV7-8 and TRBJ2-1; D might be TRBD1 or TRBD2, each matching 5 bases. Trimming shortened V by 5 bases and J by 5 bases, and 16 bases separated the two germline ends. The V gene's germline CDR1 is SGHVS and CDR2 FQNEAQ. The CDR3 has 15 amino acids.

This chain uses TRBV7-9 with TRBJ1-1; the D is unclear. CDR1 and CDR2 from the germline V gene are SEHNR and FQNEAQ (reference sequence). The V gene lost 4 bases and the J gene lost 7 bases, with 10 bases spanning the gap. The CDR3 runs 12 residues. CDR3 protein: CASSSPRVEAFF. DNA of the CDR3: TGTGCCAGCAGCTCCCCCCGAGTTGAAGCTTTCTTT.

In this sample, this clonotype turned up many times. This CDR3 reads CASSLQGAKGQETQYF. CDR3 sequence (DNA): TGTGCCAGCAGCCTTCAGGGGGCCAAAGGGCAAGAGACCCAGTACTTC. The V gene is TRBV5-4, the J gene TRBJ2-5; TRBD1 agrees at 8 bases. Germline CDR1 SGHNT, CDR2 YYREEE (reference sequence). Losses at the gene ends were 4 bases for V and 2 bases for J; bases not matched to a gene: 10. CDR3 length equals 16 residues.

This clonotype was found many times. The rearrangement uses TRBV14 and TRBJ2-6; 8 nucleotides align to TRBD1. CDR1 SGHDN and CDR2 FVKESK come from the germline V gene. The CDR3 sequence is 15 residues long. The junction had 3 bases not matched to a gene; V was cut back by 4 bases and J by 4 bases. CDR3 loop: CASSRQGTGANVLTF. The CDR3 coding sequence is TGTGCCAGCAGCCGACAGGGGACCGGGGCCAACGTCCTGACTTTC.

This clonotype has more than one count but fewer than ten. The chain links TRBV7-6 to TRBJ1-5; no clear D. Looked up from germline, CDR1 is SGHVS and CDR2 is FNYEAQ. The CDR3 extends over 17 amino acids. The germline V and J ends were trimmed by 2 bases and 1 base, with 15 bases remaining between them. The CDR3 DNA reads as TGTGCCAGCAGCTTAAACCCCGCGGGAGTAAGCAATCAGCCCCAGCATTTT. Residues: CASSLNPAGVSNQPQHF.

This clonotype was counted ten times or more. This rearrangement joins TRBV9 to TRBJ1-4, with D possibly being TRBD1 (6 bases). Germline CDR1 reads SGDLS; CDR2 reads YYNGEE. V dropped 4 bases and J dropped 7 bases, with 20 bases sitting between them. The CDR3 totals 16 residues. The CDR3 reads CASSPRGQLGTEKLFF. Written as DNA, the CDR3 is TGTGCCAGCAGCCCCAGAGGACAGCTGGGTACTGAAAAACTGTTTTTT. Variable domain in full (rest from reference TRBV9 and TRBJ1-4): DSGVTQTPKHLITATGQRVTLRCSPRSGDLSVYWYQQSLDQGLQFLIQYYNGEERAKGNILERFSAQQFPDLHSELNLSSLELGDSALYFCASSPRGQLGTEKLFFGSGTQLSVL.

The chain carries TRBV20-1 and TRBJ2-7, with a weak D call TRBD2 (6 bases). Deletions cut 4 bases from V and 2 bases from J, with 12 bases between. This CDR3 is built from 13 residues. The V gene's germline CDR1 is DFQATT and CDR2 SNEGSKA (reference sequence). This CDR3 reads CSANEAGTYEQYF. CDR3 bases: TGCAGTGCTAACGAAGCGGGTACCTACGAGCAGTACTTC.

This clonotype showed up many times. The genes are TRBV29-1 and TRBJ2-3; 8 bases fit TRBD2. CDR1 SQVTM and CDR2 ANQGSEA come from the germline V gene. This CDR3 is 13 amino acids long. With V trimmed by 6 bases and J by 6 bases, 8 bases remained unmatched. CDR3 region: CSVGLANKDTQYF. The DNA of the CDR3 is TGCAGCGTCGGACTAGCTAACAAGGATACGCAGTATTTT.

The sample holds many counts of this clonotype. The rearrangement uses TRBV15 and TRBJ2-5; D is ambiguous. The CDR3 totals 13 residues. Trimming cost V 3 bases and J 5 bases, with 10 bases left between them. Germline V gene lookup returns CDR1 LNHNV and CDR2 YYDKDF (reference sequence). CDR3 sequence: CATSRTLGETQYF. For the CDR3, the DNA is TGTGCCACCAGCAGGACGTTGGGGGAGACCCAGTACTTC.

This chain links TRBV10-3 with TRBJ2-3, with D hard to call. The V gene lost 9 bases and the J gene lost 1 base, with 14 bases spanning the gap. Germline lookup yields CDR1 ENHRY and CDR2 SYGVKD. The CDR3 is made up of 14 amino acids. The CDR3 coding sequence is TGTGCCATTCACCCCTCAGGCCGCACAGATACGCAGTATTTT. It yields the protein CAIHPSGRTDTQYF.